This TCR beta chain was sequenced for a study of cytomegalovirus exposure and HLA in healthy donors. In its sample, this clone was seen a few times. Its antigen remains unidentified. Primers for the PCR totalled 60 Vbeta and 13 Jbeta. Repertoires were generated with immunoSEQ multiplex PCR, while TCRdb's copy carries only in-frame clones and drops some. The sample contains some 140,000 clones, roughly 83% of which appear only once. Points from the study as a whole: A later analysis linked a missense variant in DCLRE1C to the trimming of TCR beta V and J genes.

This TCR was sampled from a female donor in good health and CMV-seronegative. Sequencing was carried out using PBMCs.

CDR3 in amino acids: CASSDREGQPQHF. The CDR3 DNA follows: TGTGCCAGCAGTGATAGGGAGGGTCAGCCCCAGCATTTT. The gene calls are TRBV6-4 and TRBJ1-5; no clear D gene. The CDR3 loop spans 13 amino acids. Trimming pared 3 bases from V and 6 bases from J, leaving 9 bases between. Germline values: CDR1 MRHNA, CDR2 SNTAGT.